This TCR beta chain came from a study of T cell clones after liver transplantation (dated by TCRdb to the late 2010s). A note on the overall study: The samples were obtained from ITN030ST, a randomized trial that attempted immunosuppression withdrawal within 2 years after liver transplantation. Donor-reactive T cell clones were identified by TCRbeta sequencing following a pre-transplant mixed lymphocyte reaction and were subsequently tracked in post-transplant blood. Third party-reactive TCRbeta sequences were also identified from pre-transplant MLRs to serve as an antigen-independent comparator for donor-reactive sequences. Blood samples were taken pre-transplant, pre-randomization before withdrawal, and post-randomization after full withdrawal or failed withdrawal. The study cohort included 8 liver transplant recipients, of whom 3 were classified as tolerant and 5 as non-tolerant. Three of the eight recipients were HCV-positive; the others were transplanted for non-autoimmune, non-viral indications. Tolerance meant complete immunosuppression withdrawal for at least one year without liver enzymes rising beyond twice the upper limit of normal. Subjects received no induction therapy and standard immunosuppression until randomization at 12-24 months post-transplant. What the study reported, not specific to this receptor: Once repertoire turnover was taken into account, donor-reactive detection showed a significant reduction for CD4 in 7 of 8 subjects and for CD8 in 8 of 8. The conclusions were considered preliminary, being limited by small, heterogeneous patient numbers and non-standardized post-transplant time points. Since no allograft tissue specimens were available, donor-reactive T cells may have migrated into the graft instead of being deleted. Donor-reactive sequences declined more than third party-reactive ones, suggesting partial antigen-specific deletion unrelated to withdrawal success. Low numbers of available donor cells limited the measurable donor-reactive repertoire in two subjects. A significant post-transplant decrease in circulating donor-reactive CD4 TCRbeta sequences was observed in most of the 8 subjects, irrespective of tolerance or HCV status.

Using immunoSEQ, frozen genomic DNA was subjected to high-throughput TCRbeta CDR3 sequencing, a process that included PCR amplification, mapping, bias correction and internal controls. Under the source paper's analysis protocol: Productive rearrangements were retained, and unique TCRbeta sequences were defined by the CDR3 nucleotide sequence together with the V and J gene. For a sequence to be called donor-reactive, it needed a frequency of at least 0.01% and at least 5-fold expansion in CFSE-low cells compared with unstimulated pre-transplant cells. Per-subject minimum frequency thresholds, based on the lowest-template unstimulated sample, ensured at least 90% detection power. Jensen-Shannon divergence between the top 1000 TCRbeta sequences post- versus pre-transplant served as the measure of repertoire turnover. Two-sided Fisher's exact tests were used to test for changes in the detection of donor-reactive sequences. TCRdb provides this immuneACCESS table in a form limited to in-frame rearrangements. Some clones are lacking; in checked studies, under half of them reflect an unresolved V gene, and why the rest are absent is not known. The DNA gave D and trimming, while V, J and clone size come from that table. A total of about 85,000 clones appear in this sample, 80% to 85% of them only once. Approximately 0.43% of the sample belongs to the ten largest clones.

Thawed unstimulated PBMCs were stained for CD3, CD4 and CD8 and FACS-sorted into CD3+CD4+ and CD3+CD8+ populations. All 8 studied subjects were randomized to withdrawal of immunosuppression. The Qiagen DNeasy Blood and Tissue Kit was used to isolate genomic DNA. As concerns this clone: Which antigen it targets is not known. Base qualities are not provided; no much larger clone lies one nucleotide away.

The CDR3, cysteine through phenylalanine, is 15 amino acids long. Of all the DNA, just the CDR3 is kept, 45 bases in frame from base 1. Trimming takes 2 bases from V and 1 base from J, and the germline ends sit 9 bases apart. The germline V gene sets CDR1 to SGHRS and CDR2 to YFSETQ. Recombination connected TRBV5-1 to TRBJ2-2; the D gene cannot be resolved reliably. The sequenced sample was CD4+ T cells from blood, obtained 45 to 46 months after liver transplant. The receptor was derived from a human patient who received a liver transplant. In patients who had a transplant, some T cells may come from the graft donor. The CDR3 in this case is CASSLKDGNTGELFF. The base sequence is TGCGCCAGCAGCTTAAAGGACGGGAACACCGGGGAGCTGTTTTTT.